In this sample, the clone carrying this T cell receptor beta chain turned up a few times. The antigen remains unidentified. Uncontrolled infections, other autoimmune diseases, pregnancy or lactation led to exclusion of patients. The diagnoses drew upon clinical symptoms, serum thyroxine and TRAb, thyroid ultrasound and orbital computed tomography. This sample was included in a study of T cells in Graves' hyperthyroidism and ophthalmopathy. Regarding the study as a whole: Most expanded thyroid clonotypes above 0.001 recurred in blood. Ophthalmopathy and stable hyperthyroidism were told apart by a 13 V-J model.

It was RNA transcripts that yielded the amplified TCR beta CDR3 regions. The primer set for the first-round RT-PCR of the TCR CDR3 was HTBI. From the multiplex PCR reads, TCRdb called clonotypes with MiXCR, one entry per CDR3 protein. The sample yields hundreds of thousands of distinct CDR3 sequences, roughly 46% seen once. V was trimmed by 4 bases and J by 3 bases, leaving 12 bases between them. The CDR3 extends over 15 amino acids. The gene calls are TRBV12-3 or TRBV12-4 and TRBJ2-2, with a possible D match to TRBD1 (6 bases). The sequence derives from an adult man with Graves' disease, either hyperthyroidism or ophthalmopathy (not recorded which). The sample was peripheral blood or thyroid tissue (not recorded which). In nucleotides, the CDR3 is TGTGCCAGCAGTTACCGGGACACTGACACCGGGGAGCTGTTTTTT. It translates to CASSYRDTDTGELFF.